Ten or more counts support the clone carrying this T cell receptor beta chain. What it binds is unknown. These data belong to a study of identical twins. The germline V gene has CDR1 DFQATT and CDR2 SNEGSKA (reference sequence). V shed 6 bases, J shed 8 bases, and the junction held 7 bases outside the gene matches. CDR3 length equals 13 residues. General observations from the study: Where out-of-frame alpha sequences were twin-shared, they showed excess low generation probability. Beta out-of-frame twin sharing showed a weaker excess. The abundant beta clonotypes from cord blood had fewer insertions, and memory repertoires had none of this.

TCRdb used MiXCR to reprocess the 5' RACE reads, holding one entry per CDR3 protein. The repertoire holds about 220,000 distinct CDR3 sequences, with over 8% as singletons. Healthy Caucasians alone served as donors. Sequenced sample: memory (CD45RO+) T cells sorted from blood. The chain combines TRBV20-1 with TRBJ2-1; 10 bases are shared with TRBD2. The sequence came from a woman between 18 and 30 years old in good health. In nucleotides, the CDR3 is TGCAGTGCCGGGGGAGCGGGGGGGGATGAGCAGTTCTTC. It codes for CSAGGAGGDEQFF.